This TCR beta chain was profiled in a study of PD-1 blockade in classical Hodgkin lymphoma. General study points: TCR diversity at baseline was reported to be reduced in newly diagnosed patients relative to healthy donors. At C4D1, TCR diversity had climbed significantly for CD4+ cells, though not for CD8+ cells. Differences between repertoires have undefined causes, possibly disease activity or prior therapy.

A word on this clone: The target antigen is unknown.

There was relapse after autologous stem cell transplantation in every patient, and there was variation in brentuximab vedotin exposure. Complete response, partial response or progressive disease constituted the best response categories observed. Generated by immunoSEQ multiplex PCR, the TCRdb table keeps only in-frame clones and is missing some. Here the sample spans about 15,000 clones, more than 70% being singletons. The sample in question was peripheral blood mononuclear cells (PBMCs), obtained before the second cycle of nivolumab. This TCR was sampled from a human donor with classical Hodgkin lymphoma.

The CDR3 coding sequence is TGCGCCAGCAGCCAAGAAGGCGGGGGCGCCTACAATGAGCAGTTCTTC. This sequence encodes CASSQEGGGAYNEQFF. The chain is built from TRBV4-1 and TRBJ2-1; perhaps TRBD2 as D (7 bases). The CDR3 covers 16 residues. V was pared by 0 bases and J by 2 bases, with 11 bases between. The germline gives CDR1 MGHRA, CDR2 YSYEKL.